This T cell receptor (beta chain) was captured by sequencing in a study of blood T cell repertoires in COVID-19. Original handling: Estimated nucleated cell counts came from reference gene primer amplification. Clones were sequenced by immunoSEQ multiplex PCR, and TCRdb holds only the in-frame ones, with some missing. The D gene and trimming were derived from the DNA, and the V and J assignments and clone size from that table. The table has over 600,000 clones, approximately 90% seen once. This clone was recorded once. The sample carries other DNA sequences with the same CDR3. The germline V gene has CDR1 SQVTM and CDR2 ANQGSEA. There are 11 residues in the CDR3. V dropped 5 bases and J dropped 2 bases, with 6 bases sitting between them.

This clonotype was sampled from a woman aged 18-29 years with acute or convalescent COVID-19. Material: peripheral blood. The gene calls are TRBV29-1 and TRBJ1-2, with unresolved D. The CDR3 loop reads CSVTVNYGYTF. The CDR3 region has the DNA TGCAGCGTTACAGTAAACTATGGCTACACCTTC. The variable domain in full, completed from reference TRBV29-1 and TRBJ1-2, reads SAVISQKPSRDICQRGTSLTIQCQVDSQVTMMFWYRQQPGQSLTLIATANQGSEATYESGFVIDKFPISRPNLTFSTLTVSNMSPEDSSIYLCSVTVNYGYTFGSGTRLTVV.